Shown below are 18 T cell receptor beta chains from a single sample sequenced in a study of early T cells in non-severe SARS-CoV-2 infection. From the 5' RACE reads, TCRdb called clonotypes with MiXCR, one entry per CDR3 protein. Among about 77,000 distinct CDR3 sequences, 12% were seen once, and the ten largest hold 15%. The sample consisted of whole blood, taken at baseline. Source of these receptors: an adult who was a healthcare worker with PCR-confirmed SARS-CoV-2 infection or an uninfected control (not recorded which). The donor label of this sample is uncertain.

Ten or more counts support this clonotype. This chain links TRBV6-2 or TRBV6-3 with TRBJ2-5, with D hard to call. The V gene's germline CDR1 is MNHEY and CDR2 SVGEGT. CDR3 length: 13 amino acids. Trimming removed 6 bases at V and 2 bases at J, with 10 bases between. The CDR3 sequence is CASRTWGQETQYF. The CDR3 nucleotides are TGTGCCAGCAGGACGTGGGGACAAGAGACCCAGTACTTC.

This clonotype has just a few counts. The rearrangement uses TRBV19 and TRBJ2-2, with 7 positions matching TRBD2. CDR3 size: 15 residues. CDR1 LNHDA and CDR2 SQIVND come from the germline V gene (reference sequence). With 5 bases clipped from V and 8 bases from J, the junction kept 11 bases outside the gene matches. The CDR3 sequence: CASSQYLAVLGELFF. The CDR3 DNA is TGTGCCAGTAGTCAGTACCTAGCGGTGCTGGGGGAGCTGTTTTTT.

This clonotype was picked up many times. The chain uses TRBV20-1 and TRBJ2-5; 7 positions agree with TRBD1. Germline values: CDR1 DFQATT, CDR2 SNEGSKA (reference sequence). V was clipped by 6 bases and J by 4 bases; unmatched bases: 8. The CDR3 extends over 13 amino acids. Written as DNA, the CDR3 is TGCAGTGCACTAAACAGGGGACCAGAGACCCAGTACTTC. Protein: CSALNRGPETQYF.

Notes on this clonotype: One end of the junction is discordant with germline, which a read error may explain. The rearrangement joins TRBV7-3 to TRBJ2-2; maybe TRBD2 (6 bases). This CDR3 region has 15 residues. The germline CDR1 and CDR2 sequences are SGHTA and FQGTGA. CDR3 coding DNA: TGTGCCAGCAGCCCCTTCGAGGGAGCTACCGGGGGGCTGTTTTTT. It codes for CASSPFEGATGGLFF.

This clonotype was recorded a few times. The CDR3 spells CASSTPRDTHQSGANVLTF. In DNA form, the CDR3 reads TGTGCCAGCAGCACCCCCCGGGACACGCATCAATCTGGGGCCAACGTCCTGACTTTC. The chain has TRBV11-2 and TRBJ2-6; a weak D match, TRBD1 (6 bases). The germline CDR1 and CDR2 sequences are SGHAT and FQNNGV. This CDR3 has 19 amino acids. Trimming removed 5 bases from V and 1 base from J, with 21 bases in between.

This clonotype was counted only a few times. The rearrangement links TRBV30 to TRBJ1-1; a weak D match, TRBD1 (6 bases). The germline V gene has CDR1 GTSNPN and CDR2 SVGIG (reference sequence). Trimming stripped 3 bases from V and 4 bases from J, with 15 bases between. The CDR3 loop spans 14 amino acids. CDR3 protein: CAWRAGVPSTEAFF. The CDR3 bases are TGTGCCTGGAGAGCAGGGGTTCCCAGCACTGAAGCTTTCTTT.

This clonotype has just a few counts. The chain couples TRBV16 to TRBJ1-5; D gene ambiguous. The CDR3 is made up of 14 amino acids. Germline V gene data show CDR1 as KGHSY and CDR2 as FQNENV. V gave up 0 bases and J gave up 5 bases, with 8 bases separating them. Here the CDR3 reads CASSQSGRDQPQHF. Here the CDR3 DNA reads TGTGCCAGCAGCCAATCAGGGAGGGATCAGCCCCAGCATTTT.

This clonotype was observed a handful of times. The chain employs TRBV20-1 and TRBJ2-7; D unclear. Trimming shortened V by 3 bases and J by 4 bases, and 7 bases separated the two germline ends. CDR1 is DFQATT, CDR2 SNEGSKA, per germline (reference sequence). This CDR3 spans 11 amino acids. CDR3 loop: CSASWHYEQYF. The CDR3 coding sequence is TGCAGTGCTAGTTGGCATTACGAGCAGTACTTC.

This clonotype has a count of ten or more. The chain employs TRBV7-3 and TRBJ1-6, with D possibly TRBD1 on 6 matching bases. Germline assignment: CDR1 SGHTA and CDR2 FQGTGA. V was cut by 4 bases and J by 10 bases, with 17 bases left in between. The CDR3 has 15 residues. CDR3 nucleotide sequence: TGTGCCAGCAGCTCAACAGGGTTAGGGGTATCACCCCTCCACTTT. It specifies CASSSTGLGVSPLHF.

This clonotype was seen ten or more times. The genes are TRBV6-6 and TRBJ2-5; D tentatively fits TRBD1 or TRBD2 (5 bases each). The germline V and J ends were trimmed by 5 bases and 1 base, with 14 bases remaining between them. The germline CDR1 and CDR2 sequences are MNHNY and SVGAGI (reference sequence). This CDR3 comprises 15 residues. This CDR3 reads CASSTMRGTQETQYF. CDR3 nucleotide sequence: TGTGCCAGCAGTACCATGAGAGGGACCCAAGAGACCCAGTACTTC.

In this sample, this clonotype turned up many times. In nucleotides, the CDR3 is TGTGCCAGCATCGAAGGGGTGCGGATCAATGAGCAGTTCTTC. Translated, it gives CASIEGVRINEQFF. The V call is TRBV2, the J call TRBJ2-1; tentatively, D is TRBD1 (5 bases). Per germline, CDR1 SNHLY and CDR2 FYNNEI. The germline V and J ends were trimmed by 7 bases and 6 bases, with 16 bases remaining between them. The CDR3 has 14 amino acids.

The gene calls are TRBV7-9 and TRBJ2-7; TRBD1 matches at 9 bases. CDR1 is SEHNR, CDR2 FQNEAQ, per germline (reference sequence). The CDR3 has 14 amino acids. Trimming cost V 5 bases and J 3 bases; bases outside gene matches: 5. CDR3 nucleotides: TGTGCCAGCAGCAGCCGGGACAGGGACTACGAGCAGTACTTC. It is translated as CASSSRDRDYEQYF.

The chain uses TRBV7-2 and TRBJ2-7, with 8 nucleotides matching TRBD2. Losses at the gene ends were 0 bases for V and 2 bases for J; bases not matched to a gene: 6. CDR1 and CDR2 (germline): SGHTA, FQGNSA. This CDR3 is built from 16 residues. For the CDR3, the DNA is TGTGCCAGCAGCTTAGCGCCCAGCGGGGGCGCCTACGAGCAGTACTTC. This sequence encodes CASSLAPSGGAYEQYF.

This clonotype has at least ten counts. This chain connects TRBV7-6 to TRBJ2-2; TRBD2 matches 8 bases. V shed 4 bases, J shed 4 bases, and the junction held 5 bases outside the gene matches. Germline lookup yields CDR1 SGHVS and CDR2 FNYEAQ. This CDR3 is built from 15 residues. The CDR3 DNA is TGTGCCAGCAGCTCGCCGGGGGGGGTCACCGGGGAGCTGTTTTTT. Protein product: CASSSPGGVTGELFF.

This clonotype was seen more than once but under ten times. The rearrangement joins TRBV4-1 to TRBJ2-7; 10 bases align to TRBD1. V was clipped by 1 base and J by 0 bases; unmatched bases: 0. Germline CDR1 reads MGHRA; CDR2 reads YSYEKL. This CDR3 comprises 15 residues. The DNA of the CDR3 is TGCGCCAGCAGCCAAGGGGACAGGGGCTCCTACGAGCAGTACTTC. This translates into CASSQGDRGSYEQYF.

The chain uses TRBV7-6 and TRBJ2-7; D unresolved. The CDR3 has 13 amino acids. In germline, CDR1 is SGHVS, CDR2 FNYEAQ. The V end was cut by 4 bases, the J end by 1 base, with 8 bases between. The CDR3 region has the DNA TGTGCCAGCAGCTCACCTCTTTCCTACGAGCAGTACTTC. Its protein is CASSSPLSYEQYF.

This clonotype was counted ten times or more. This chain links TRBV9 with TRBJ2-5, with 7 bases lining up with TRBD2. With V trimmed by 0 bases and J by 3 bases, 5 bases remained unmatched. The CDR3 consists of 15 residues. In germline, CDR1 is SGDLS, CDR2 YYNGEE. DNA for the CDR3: TGTGCCAGCAGCGTAGGACTAGCTGTTGAAGAGACCCAGTACTTC. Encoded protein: CASSVGLAVEETQYF.

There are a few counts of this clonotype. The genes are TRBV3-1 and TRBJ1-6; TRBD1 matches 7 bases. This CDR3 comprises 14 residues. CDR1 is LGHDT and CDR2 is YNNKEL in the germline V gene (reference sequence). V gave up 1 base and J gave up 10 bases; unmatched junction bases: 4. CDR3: CASSQGQGGSPLHF. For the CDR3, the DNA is TGTGCCAGCAGCCAAGGACAGGGCGGCTCACCCCTCCACTTT.